This is a list of T cell receptor beta chains from one sample in a study of T-cell memory formation after mild COVID-19. TCRdb used MiXCR to reprocess the 5' RACE reads, holding one entry per CDR3 protein. The table has 300,000 to 350,000 distinct CDR3 sequences, roughly an eighth seen once. Sequencing was carried out using PBMCs or a T cell subset sorted from them (not recorded which). Every receptor here comes from a man in his late teens or twenties who had mild COVID-19 (a few samples of this study predate the infection). Cell type and time point are not known. CDR3s include the opening cysteine and the closing phenylalanine or tryptophan. A D gene is named only where the DNA matches it firmly. A row's size may be missing; if present it is once, few, many or a size class.

J gene: TRBJ1-2
D gene: NA
clone size: few
V gene: TRBV9
CDR3 protein: CASSPHSGPYPPYGYTF
CDR3 DNA: TGTGCCAGCAGCCCCCATAGTGGACCGTACCCTCCCTATGGCTACACCTTC

J gene: TRBJ1-5
D gene: NA
clone size: many
V gene: TRBV20-1
CDR3 protein: CSARGHSNQPQHF
CDR3 DNA: TGCAGTGCCAGAGGACACAGCAATCAGCCCCAGCATTTT

J gene: TRBJ2-1
D gene: TRBD1
clone size: NA
V gene: TRBV20-1
CDR3 protein: CSATGGSYNEQFF
CDR3 DNA: TGCAGTGCTACAGGGGGCTCCTACAATGAGCAGTTCTTC

J gene: TRBJ2-2
D gene: NA
clone size: few
V gene: TRBV12-3/TRBV12-4
CDR3 protein: CASSPTVGSPGELFF
CDR3 DNA: TGTGCCAGCAGCCCGACGGTGGGGTCGCCCGGGGAGCTGTTTTTT

J gene: TRBJ2-2
D gene: TRBD1
clone size: NA
V gene: TRBV2
CDR3 protein: CASSSLTGGGELFF
CDR3 DNA: TGTGCCAGCAGTTCCCTCACAGGGGGCGGGGAGCTGTTTTTT

J gene: TRBJ2-3
D gene: TRBD2
clone size: NA
V gene: TRBV10-3
CDR3 protein: CAISASGGTDTQYF
CDR3 DNA: TGTGCCATCAGCGCTAGCGGGGGGACAGATACGCAGTATTTT

J gene: TRBJ1-2
D gene: NA
clone size: few
V gene: TRBV6-6
CDR3 protein: CASSSSLLRGYGYTF
CDR3 DNA: TGTGCCAGCAGTTCCTCCCTCCTCAGGGGCTATGGCTACACCTTC

J gene: TRBJ1-1
D gene: NA
clone size: NA
V gene: TRBV7-6
CDR3 protein: CASSVGAGAANTEAFF
CDR3 DNA: TGTGCCAGCAGCGTAGGTGCAGGGGCAGCGAACACTGAAGCTTTCTTT

J gene: TRBJ1-2
D gene: NA
clone size: few
V gene: TRBV3-1
CDR3 protein: CASSDRPRGGYTF
CDR3 DNA: TGTGCCAGCAGCGACCGGCCGAGAGGTGGCTACACCTTC

J gene: TRBJ2-1
D gene: NA
clone size: few
V gene: TRBV29-1
CDR3 protein: CSVEDIGGRSYNEQFF
CDR3 DNA: TGCAGCGTTGAAGATATCGGGGGTCGCTCCTACAATGAGCAGTTCTTC

J gene: TRBJ2-3
D gene: NA
clone size: few
V gene: TRBV24-1
CDR3 protein: CATSDSPDTQYF
CDR3 DNA: TGTGCCACCAGTGATTCCCCAGATACGCAGTATTTT

J gene: TRBJ2-5
D gene: TRBD2
clone size: few
V gene: TRBV28
CDR3 protein: CASSTGLAGEETQYF
CDR3 DNA: TGTGCCAGCAGTACCGGACTAGCGGGGGAAGAGACCCAGTACTTC

J gene: TRBJ1-1
D gene: NA
clone size: NA
V gene: TRBV5-1
CDR3 protein: CASSLARGAATEAFF
CDR3 DNA: TGCGCCAGCAGCTTGGCTCGGGGGGCGGCCACTGAAGCTTTCTTT

J gene: TRBJ1-5
D gene: NA
clone size: NA
V gene: TRBV6-1
CDR3 protein: CASSDHGGGNQPQHF
CDR3 DNA: TGTGCCAGCAGTGATCATGGGGGTGGCAATCAGCCCCAGCATTTT

J gene: TRBJ1-5
D gene: TRBD1
clone size: few
V gene: TRBV12-3/TRBV12-4
CDR3 protein: CASRMTGYQPQHF
CDR3 DNA: TGTGCCAGCAGGATGACAGGGTATCAGCCCCAGCATTTT

J gene: TRBJ1-6
D gene: NA
clone size: NA
V gene: TRBV9
CDR3 protein: CASSVGGARDNSPLHF
CDR3 DNA: TGTGCCAGCAGCGTGGGAGGGGCTCGGGATAATTCACCCCTCCACTTT

J gene: TRBJ2-3
D gene: NA
clone size: once
V gene: TRBV12-3/TRBV12-4
CDR3 protein: CASTLGQDTQYF
CDR3 DNA: TGTGCCAGCACCCTGGGTCAGGATACGCAGTATTTT

J gene: TRBJ2-5
D gene: NA
clone size: many
V gene: TRBV12-3/TRBV12-4
CDR3 protein: CASRQDRYQETQYF
CDR3 DNA: TGTGCCAGCAGGCAAGACAGGTACCAAGAGACCCAGTACTTC

J gene: TRBJ2-1
D gene: NA
clone size: NA
V gene: TRBV6-6
CDR3 protein: CASSYEGASYNEQFF
CDR3 DNA: TGTGCCAGCAGTTACGAAGGGGCCTCCTACAATGAGCAGTTCTTC

J gene: TRBJ1-2
D gene: TRBD1
clone size: few
V gene: TRBV5-1
CDR3 protein: CASSPWDRTNYGYTF
CDR3 DNA: TGCGCCAGCAGCCCGTGGGACAGAACTAACTATGGCTACACCTTC

J gene: TRBJ2-2
D gene: NA
clone size: NA
V gene: TRBV11-2
CDR3 protein: CASRKIKGRPNTGELFF
CDR3 DNA: TGTGCCAGCAGGAAAATAAAAGGACGACCGAACACCGGGGAGCTGTTTTTT

J gene: TRBJ1-1
D gene: NA
clone size: NA
V gene: TRBV7-3
CDR3 protein: CASSPAPGAREAFF
CDR3 DNA: TGTGCCAGCAGCCCTGCGCCGGGGGCGAGGGAAGCTTTCTTT

J gene: TRBJ1-2
D gene: TRBD1
clone size: NA
V gene: TRBV6-2/TRBV6-3
CDR3 protein: CASSYSTGPLAGYTF
CDR3 DNA: TGTGCCAGCAGTTACTCGACAGGGCCCTTGGCTGGCTACACCTTC

J gene: TRBJ2-2
D gene: NA
clone size: few
V gene: TRBV7-8
CDR3 protein: CATQLGRTTGELFF
CDR3 DNA: TGTGCCACCCAGCTTGGGAGAACCACCGGGGAGCTGTTTTTT

J gene: TRBJ2-4
D gene: NA
clone size: few
V gene: TRBV5-4
CDR3 protein: CASSSTRNIQYF
CDR3 DNA: TGTGCCAGCAGCTCCACTAGAAACATTCAGTACTTC

J gene: TRBJ1-5
D gene: NA
clone size: few
V gene: TRBV11-2
CDR3 protein: CASSQQANQPQHF
CDR3 DNA: TGTGCCAGCAGCCAACAGGCTAATCAGCCCCAGCATTTT

J gene: TRBJ2-1
D gene: TRBD1
clone size: NA
V gene: TRBV9
CDR3 protein: CASSTQGAGYNEQFF
CDR3 DNA: TGTGCCAGCAGCACTCAGGGGGCGGGGTACAATGAGCAGTTCTTC

J gene: TRBJ1-1
D gene: NA
clone size: few
V gene: TRBV9
CDR3 protein: CASSVGQTTEAFF
CDR3 DNA: TGTGCCAGCAGCGTAGGGCAGACCACTGAAGCTTTCTTT

J gene: TRBJ1-2
D gene: TRBD1
clone size: few
V gene: TRBV12-3/TRBV12-4
CDR3 protein: CASSRGTGSRYGYTF
CDR3 DNA: TGTGCCAGCAGTCGAGGGACAGGCAGTCGTTATGGCTACACCTTC